This is a list of T cell receptor beta chains from one sample in a study of immune cell composition in non-small cell lung cancer. The table came from immunoSEQ multiplex PCR; TCRdb's copy has only in-frame clones and leaves some out. The sample holds around 9,300 clones, about 80% seen once. Sample: non-adjacent lung tissue. These receptor sequences come from a human donor with non-small cell lung cancer. CDR3s include the opening cysteine and the closing phenylalanine or tryptophan. Each record gives: V gene, clone size, J gene, D gene, CDR3 DNA, CDR3 protein. D genes are given only for firm matches. Size is stated for part of the rows, as once, few or many counts, or as a class when the clone is expanded.

>TRBV5-5|once|TRBJ1-1|-
TGTGCCAGCAGCTTGTACAGGCATTATGAAGCTTTCTTT
CASSLYRHYEAFF
>TRBV6-5|-|TRBJ1-5|-
TGTGCCAGCAGTTACGGGCAGTTATCAGGTCAGCCCCAGCATTTT
CASSYGQLSGQPQHF
>TRBV6-1|-|TRBJ2-7|-
TGTGCCAGCATAGGAGGGGGGCACTACGAGCAGTACTTC
CASIGGGHYEQYF
>TRBV9|once|TRBJ2-2|-
TGTGCCAGCAGCGTAGACGTAGGGGAGCTGTTTTTT
CASSVDVGELFF
>TRBV2|-|TRBJ1-3|-
TGTGCCAGCAGGCCCGATGGGGGATCTGGAAACACCATATATTTT
CASRPDGGSGNTIYF
>TRBV4-3|-|TRBJ2-3|-
TGCGCCAGCAGCCAAGACACAGGGTTCCGCACAGATACGCAGTATTTT
CASSQDTGFRTDTQYF
>TRBV2|-|TRBJ1-6|TRBD1
TGTGCCAGCGGTGGGGGACAGGGAAACAATTCACCCCTCCACTTT
CASGGGQGNNSPLHF
>TRBV28|-|TRBJ1-4|-
TGTGCCAGCAGATCTCAGGGGCCTACAACTAATGAAAAACTGTTTTTT
CASRSQGPTTNEKLFF
>TRBV28|-|TRBJ2-5|TRBD2
TGTGCCAGCAGCAAAAGCCGGGAGGGCAAAGAGACCCAGTACTTC
CASSKSREGKETQYF
>TRBV9|-|TRBJ2-4|TRBD1
TGTGCCAGCAGCGCCGGGACAGCAAACATTCAGTACTTC
CASSAGTANIQYF
>TRBV4-3|-|TRBJ1-2|TRBD1
TGCGCCAGCAGCCTTTCCACAGGGGCCTATGGCTACACCTTC
CASSLSTGAYGYTF
>TRBV19|-|TRBJ2-5|TRBD1
TGTGCCAGTAAAGGACAGGGTGCCGGAGAGACCCAGTACTTC
CASKGQGAGETQYF
>TRBV6-1|-|TRBJ2-1|-
TGTGCCAGCACATGGGCCCCTTACAATGAGCAGTTCTTC
CASTWAPYNEQFF
>TRBV7-2|once|TRBJ1-1|-
TGTGCCAGCAGCTTAACCCCCGGGGTGGCGGGGTGGCCTTTCTTT
CASSLTPGVAGWPFF
>TRBV28|-|TRBJ2-5|TRBD2
TGTGCCAGCAGTTTAGCGGGAGTCGGCCAAGAGACCCAGTACTTC
CASSLAGVGQETQYF
>TRBV28|-|TRBJ1-1|TRBD1
TGTGCCAGCAGTCACACCTTCACAGGGGGCAACACTGAAGCTTTCTTT
CASSHTFTGGNTEAFF
>TRBV5-6|-|TRBJ2-7|-
TGTGCCAGCACAATAACAGGGTCCTACGAGCAGTACTTC
CASTITGSYEQYF
>TRBV18|-|TRBJ2-2|-
TGTGCCAGCTCACCACCGGGGGCAGGGATTCACACCGGGGAGCTGTTTTTT
CASSPPGAGIHTGELFF
>TRBV7-2|-|TRBJ2-1|TRBD2
TGTGCCAGCAGCTTAGGGACTAGCGGGGGAGGCTCCTACAATGAGCAGTTCTTC
CASSLGTSGGGSYNEQFF
>TRBV5-1|-|TRBJ2-3|TRBD2
TGCGCCAGCACCGGGACTAGCGGGAACGCAGATACGCAGTATTTT
CASTGTSGNADTQYF
>TRBV6-6|-|TRBJ1-1|TRBD1
TGTGCCAGCAGTTACCTGGGACAGGGGCCTGAAGCTTTCTTT
CASSYLGQGPEAFF
>TRBV30|-|TRBJ2-7|TRBD2
TGTGCCTGGGCTGCGGGGGGGGCGGCTAAGAAGCAGTACTTC
CAWAAGGAAKKQYF
>TRBV5-6|-|TRBJ1-1|-
TGTGCCAGCAGCTTGATCAAGAACACTGAAGCTTTCTTT
CASSLIKNTEAFF
>TRBV9|few|TRBJ2-2|TRBD1
TGTGCCAGCAGCGTATCAGGGGGGAACACCGGGGAGCTGTTTTTT
CASSVSGGNTGELFF
>TRBV19|-|TRBJ2-5|-
TGTGCCAGTACAGCCGTTGGCCCAGAGACCCAGTACTTC
CASTAVGPETQYF
>TRBV30|-|TRBJ1-5|-
TGTGCCTGGAGTCCCCCGACCTACCTAGATCAGCCCCAGCATTTT
CAWSPPTYLDQPQHF
>TRBV27|-|TRBJ2-7|-
TGTGCCAGCAGCGACGGGCCTCGCCGCCACGAGCAGTACTTC
CASSDGPRRHEQYF
>TRBV7-8|-|TRBJ2-1|-
TGTGCCAGCAGCCCGAGAGGGCTATTGGGCGATGAGCAGTTCTTC
CASSPRGLLGDEQFF
>TRBV27|-|TRBJ1-5|-
TGTGCCAGCAGTTTATATTCAGGGAGAGAGCCCCAGCATTTT
CASSLYSGREPQHF
>TRBV28|-|TRBJ1-1|TRBD1
TGTGCCAGCAGTCCCCCAGGGGGTGGGGGTGAAGCTTTCTTT
CASSPPGGGGEAFF
>TRBV7-2|-|TRBJ2-1|-
TGTGCCAGCAGCTTAGGGGTTGGGAGGGGGGGAAGCAATGAGCAGTTCTTC
CASSLGVGRGGSNEQFF